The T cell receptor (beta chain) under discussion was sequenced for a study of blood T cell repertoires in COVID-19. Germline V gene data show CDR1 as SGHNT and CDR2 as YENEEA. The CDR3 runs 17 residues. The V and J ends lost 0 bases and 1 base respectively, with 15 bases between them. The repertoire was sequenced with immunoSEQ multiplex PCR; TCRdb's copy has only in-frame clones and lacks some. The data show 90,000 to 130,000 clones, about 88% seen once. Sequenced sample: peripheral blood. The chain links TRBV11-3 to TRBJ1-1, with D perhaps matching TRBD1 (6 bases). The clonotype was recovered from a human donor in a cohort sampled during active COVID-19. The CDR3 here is CASSLEGARTGNTEAFF. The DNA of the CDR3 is TGTGCCAGCAGCTTAGAGGGGGCAAGAACTGGGAACACTGAAGCTTTCTTT.